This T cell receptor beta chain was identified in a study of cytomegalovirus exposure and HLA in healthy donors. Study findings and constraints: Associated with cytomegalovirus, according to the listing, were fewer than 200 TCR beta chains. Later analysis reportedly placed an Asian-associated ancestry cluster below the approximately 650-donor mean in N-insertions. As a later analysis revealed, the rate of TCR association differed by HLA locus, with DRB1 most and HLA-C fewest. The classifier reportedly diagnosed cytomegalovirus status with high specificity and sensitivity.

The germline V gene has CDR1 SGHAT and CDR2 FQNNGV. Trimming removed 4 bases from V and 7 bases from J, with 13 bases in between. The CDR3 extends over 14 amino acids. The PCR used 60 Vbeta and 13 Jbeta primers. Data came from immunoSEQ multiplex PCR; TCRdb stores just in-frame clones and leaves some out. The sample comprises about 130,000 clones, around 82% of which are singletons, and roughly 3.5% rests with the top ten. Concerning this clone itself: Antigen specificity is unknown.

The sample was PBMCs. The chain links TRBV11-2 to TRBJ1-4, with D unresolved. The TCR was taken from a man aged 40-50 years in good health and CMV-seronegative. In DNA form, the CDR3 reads TGTGCCAGCAGCTCACCGGTGTTCGGTGAAAAACTGTTTTTT. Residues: CASSSPVFGEKLFF.